The 14 T cell receptor beta chains in this list originate from one sample, sequenced in a study of cytomegalovirus exposure and HLA in healthy donors (dated 2017 in TCRdb). Library construction relied on the immunoSEQ multiplex PCR assay. A mixture of 60 forward primers for TCR Vbeta segments and 13 reverse primers for TCR Jbeta segments was used in the multiplex PCR. TCRdb's version of the immuneACCESS table is confined to in-frame rearrangements and falls short of the full clone set. An unresolved V gene accounts for under half of the shortfall where checked; the remainder is of unknown origin. The sample yields 160,000 or so clones; less than 85% were counted once. 1.3% to 1.5% of the sample is in the top ten clones. The sequencing sample was made of PBMCs. The source is a man aged 55-75 years in good health and CMV-seronegative.

In this sample, this clone turned up a few times. The V gene is TRBV6-6, the J gene TRBJ2-1, with a possible D match to TRBD1 (5 bases). Looked up from germline, CDR1 is MNHNY and CDR2 is SVGAGI (reference sequence). The germline V and J ends were trimmed by 5 bases and 4 bases, with 9 bases remaining between them. The CDR3 covers 13 residues. Here the CDR3 reads CASSPQVYNEQFF. The CDR3 nucleotides read TGTGCCAGCAGTCCACAGGTATACAATGAGCAGTTCTTC.

The chain links TRBV5-4 to TRBJ2-5; the match to TRBD2 covers 7 bases. Gene TRBJ2-7 matches the end of the DNA better, so the J call may be wrong. The CDR3 is 14 residues long. Per the germline V gene, CDR1 is SGHNT and CDR2 is YYREEE (reference sequence). Here the CDR3 reads CASSWEGPSYEQYF. DNA of the CDR3: TGTGCCAGCAGCTGGGAGGGACCTTCCTACGAGCAGTACTTC.

The genes are TRBV28 and TRBJ1-3, with 7 bases lining up with TRBD1. Unmatched junction bases numbered 8, after V lost 5 bases and J lost 4 bases. The CDR3 extends over 15 amino acids. The germline CDR1 and CDR2 sequences are MDHEN and SYDVKM. The CDR3 sequence is CASSPDRLGGNTIYF. For the CDR3, the DNA is TGTGCCAGCAGTCCGGACAGGTTGGGGGGAAACACCATATATTTT. Full variable domain (missing parts from reference TRBV28 and TRBJ1-3): DVKVTQSSRYLVKRTGEKVFLECVQDMDHENMFWYRQDPGLGLRLIYFSYDVKMKEKGDIPEGYSVSREKKERFSLILESASTNQTSMYLCASSPDRLGGNTIYFGEGSWLTVV.

By sample fraction, this clone is medium-sized. This chain uses TRBV4-3 with TRBJ1-1; D ambiguous. V lost 0 bases and J 4 bases, leaving 12 bases between the germline ends. CDR3 length equals 15 residues. Germline-derived CDR1 and CDR2 are LGHNA and YSLEER. CDR3 nucleotide sequence: TGCGCCAGCAGCCAAGATTCCGGGATTGTCACTGAAGCTTTCTTT. This translates into CASSQDSGIVTEAFF.

For this clone: Other DNA sequences in the same sample also yield this CDR3. The rearrangement uses TRBV6-1 and TRBJ1-2, with a possible D match to TRBD1 (5 bases). This CDR3 is built from 16 residues. Germline V CDR1 and CDR2: MNHNS, SASEGT. The V gene lost 3 bases and the J gene lost 3 bases, with 17 bases spanning the gap. The CDR3 sequence is CASSEGFGRGDYGYTF. The DNA for the CDR3 is TGTGCCAGCAGTGAGGGCTTTGGGAGGGGCGACTATGGCTACACCTTC.

Turning to this clone: The junction differs from germline at one of its ends, possibly a read error. This chain uses TRBV10-3 with TRBJ1-6; 7 nucleotides align to TRBD1. Germline V lookup: CDR1 ENHRY, CDR2 SYGVKD. The CDR3 is 14 amino acids. CDR3 nucleotides: TGTGCCAGCAGTACGGGACAGCTGAATTCACCCCTCCACTTT. It translates to CASSTGQLNSPLHF.

There are a few counts of this clone. V usage is TRBV5-4 and J usage is TRBJ2-4; 7 nucleotides agree with TRBD1. The CDR3 has 14 residues. After removal of 3 bases from V and 9 bases from J, the junction contained 9 bases not matched to a gene. The germline V gene encodes CDR1 SGHNT and CDR2 YYREEE (reference sequence). CDR3 sequence (DNA): TGTGCCAGCAGCTCCCTTGACAGGGAAGGCATTCAGTACTTC. Translated: CASSSLDREGIQYF.

This clone was picked up one time. The CDR3 DNA follows: TGTGCCAGCAGCCCGGTGGTGTACGTGAACACTGAAGCTTTCTTT. This encodes CASSPVVYVNTEAFF. The rearrangement links TRBV2 to TRBJ1-1; D is undetermined. Deletions cut 6 bases from V and 0 bases from J, with 14 bases between. This CDR3 spans 15 amino acids. Germline-derived CDR1 and CDR2 are SNHLY and FYNNEI.

The chain joins TRBV28 to TRBJ1-2; perhaps TRBD1 as D (6 bases). The CDR3 is made up of 14 amino acids. V was cut by 7 bases and J by 4 bases, with 16 bases left in between. CDR1 is MDHEN and CDR2 is SYDVKM in the germline V gene. Written as DNA, the CDR3 is TGTGCCAGCAAGACCGGGACAAACCTCTATGGCTACACCTTC. Translated: CASKTGTNLYGYTF.

The DNA for the CDR3 is TGTGCCAGCAGTTTCCCCTCATCCTATTTCGCGGGGGGAAGTGCTAGCACAGATACGCAGTATTTT. Translating it yields CASSFPSSYFAGGSASTDTQYF. The V call is TRBV28, the J call TRBJ2-3, with 8 bases that match TRBD2. The J segment lost 0 bases and the V segment lost 3 bases, leaving 23 bases of the junction unmatched. Per the germline V gene, CDR1 is MDHEN and CDR2 is SYDVKM. CDR3 length: 22 amino acids.

The chain is built from TRBV14 and TRBJ2-7; a weak D match, TRBD2 (5 bases). The CDR3 runs 12 residues. The V and J ends lost 8 bases and 1 base respectively, with 9 bases between them. CDR1 and CDR2 (germline): SGHDN, FVKESK. As DNA, the CDR3 is TGTGCCAGCGGCGGAGGTTCCTACGAGCAGTACTTC. Protein sequence: CASGGGSYEQYF.

The chain is built from TRBV28 and TRBJ1-5; TRBD1 matches at 8 bases. CDR3 length equals 15 residues. From germline, CDR1 is MDHEN and CDR2 SYDVKM. The junction had 7 bases not matched to a gene; V was cut back by 6 bases and J by 3 bases. Written as DNA, the CDR3 is TGTGCCAGCAGCCAAGACAGGGGCAACAATCAGCCCCAGCATTTT. The encoded protein is CASSQDRGNNQPQHF. The variable domain in full, with the rest retrieved from reference TRBV28 and TRBJ1-5, is DVKVTQSSRYLVKRTGEKVFLECVQDMDHENMFWYRQDPGLGLRLIYFSYDVKMKEKGDIPEGYSVSREKKERFSLILESASTNQTSMYLCASSQDRGNNQPQHFGDGTRLSIL.

The chain recombines TRBV25-1 with TRBJ2-7, with D tentatively TRBD1 (5 bases). Trimming removed 2 bases at V and 8 bases at J, with 7 bases between. Germline assignment: CDR1 MGHDK and CDR2 SYGVNS. The CDR3 extends over 11 amino acids. CDR3 protein: CASSEQGKQYF. The CDR3 bases are TGTGCCAGCAGTGAACAGGGCAAGCAGTACTTC.

This rearrangement joins TRBV4-3 to TRBJ1-6; D uncertain. Germline CDR1 and CDR2: LGHNA and YSLEER. Deletions cut 1 base from V and 4 bases from J, with 8 bases between. CDR3 size: 15 residues. CDR3 region: CASSQGSLYNSPLHF. CDR3 nucleotide sequence: TGCGCCAGCAGCCAAGGGAGCCTTTATAATTCACCCCTCCACTTT.